What follows is one T cell receptor (beta chain) and its context. Here immunoSEQ multiplex PCR was the method, and the copy in TCRdb shows in-frame clones only, minus some. The table records under 65,000 clones, more than 60% of them present only once. The CDR3 sequence is 18 residues long. V was pared by 2 bases and J by 7 bases, with 17 bases of the junction left unmatched. Germline V gives CDR1 SGHNT, CDR2 YENEEA. The data stem from a study of radiation and T cells in renal cell carcinoma. Described time point: baseline pretreatment blood. Treatment given: 15 Gy SBRT to primary tumor, nephrectomy 4 weeks later.

The input for sequencing was blood, taken from a patient whose treatment included radiotherapy and nephrectomy. This chain joins TRBV11-3 and TRBJ2-1, with 7 bases matching TRBD2. This receptor was identified in a man aged 55 to 70 with renal cell carcinoma. CDR3 region: CASSLPPWTRDSSNEQFF. In nucleotides, the CDR3 is TGTGCCAGCAGCTTACCCCCCTGGACTAGAGATAGTTCGAATGAGCAGTTCTTC.